One and the same sample provided the 12 T cell receptor beta chains below, sequenced in a study of T cells in Graves' hyperthyroidism and ophthalmopathy. Amplification yielded TCR beta CDR3 regions, with RNA transcripts as the source. First-round RT-PCR targeting the TCR CDR3 was performed with the HTBI primer set. Each CDR3 protein is one row after TCRdb ran MiXCR on the multiplex PCR reads. Of under 350,000 distinct CDR3 sequences listed, about 17% are singletons. What was sequenced was blood. The receptor source for this set is a woman in her fifties or sixties with Graves' ophthalmopathy.

Many counts were recorded for this clonotype. This sequence joins TRBV10-3 and TRBJ1-2; 9 positions agree with TRBD1. J gave up 2 bases and V 6 bases, and 4 bases lay outside the gene matches. Germline-derived CDR1 and CDR2 are ENHRY and SYGVKD. The CDR3 extends over 14 amino acids. The CDR3 reads CAISPDRGNYGYTF. In nucleotides, the CDR3 is TGTGCCATCAGCCCGGACAGGGGAAACTATGGCTACACCTTC.

The chain joins TRBV5-1 to TRBJ2-1, with 8 bases lining up with TRBD2. Trimming at V came to 3 bases and at J to 1 base, leaving 6 bases not matched to a gene. The CDR3 spans 16 residues. CDR1 SGHRS and CDR2 YFSETQ come from the germline V gene. Written as DNA, the CDR3 is TGCGCCAGCAGCTGGTCGGGAGGGGAGTCCTACAATGAGCAGTTCTTC. Protein: CASSWSGGESYNEQFF.

This clonotype was seen only a few times. The rearrangement uses TRBV24-1 and TRBJ2-5; TRBD1 is a possible D gene (6 bases). Trimming left V 2 bases short and J 2 bases short, with 11 bases between. Germline CDR1 KGHDR, CDR2 SFDVKD. The CDR3 contains 15 residues. The CDR3 DNA reads as TGTGCCACCAGTGATTCTCGGACAGCTCAAGAGACCCAGTACTTC. Encoded protein: CATSDSRTAQETQYF.

This clonotype was seen more than once but under ten times. The chain is built from TRBV5-1 and TRBJ1-4; D remains unclear. The germline V and J ends were trimmed by 0 bases and 8 bases, with 11 bases remaining between them. CDR3 size: 14 residues. CDR1 is SGHRS, CDR2 YFSETQ, per germline. The CDR3 here is CASSLDPTSEKLFF. The CDR3 DNA reads TGCGCCAGCAGCTTGGACCCGACAAGCGAAAAACTGTTTTTT.

This clonotype showed up just a few times. This CDR3 reads CAWSPPPGWNQPQHF. The CDR3 DNA follows: TGTGCCTGGAGTCCCCCACCAGGGTGGAATCAGCCCCAGCATTTT. V is TRBV30 and J is TRBJ1-5, with a tentative D call TRBD1 (5 bases). CDR3 length: 15 amino acids. The germline V and J ends were trimmed by 2 bases and 4 bases, with 15 bases remaining between them. The V gene's germline CDR1 is GTSNPN and CDR2 SVGIG (reference sequence).

The count of this clonotype is one. The chain uses TRBV15 and TRBJ2-7; possibly TRBD2 for D (5 bases). Between the trimmed V and J ends, which lost 0 bases and 4 bases, there was a span of 19 bases. CDR1 and CDR2 (germline): LNHNV, YYDKDF (reference sequence). The length of the CDR3 is 17 residues. The CDR3 is CATSRDVRGTDRYEQYF. CDR3 nucleotides: TGTGCCACCAGCAGAGATGTTCGGGGTACGGACCGATACGAGCAGTACTTC.

This clonotype was counted at least ten times. The rearrangement links TRBV11-2 to TRBJ2-3; the match to TRBD1 covers 9 bases. The CDR3 sequence is 17 residues long. Trimming took 5 bases from V and 2 from J; bases not matched to a gene: 11. Germline CDR1 is SGHAT and CDR2 is FQNNGV. CDR3 in amino acids: CASSATGTGLFTDTQYF. In DNA form, the CDR3 reads TGTGCCAGCAGCGCAACCGGGACAGGGTTATTCACAGATACGCAGTATTTT.

CDR3 sequence: CASSIDRGTYGYTF. The CDR3 DNA reads as TGTGCCAGTAGTATAGACAGGGGAACCTATGGCTACACCTTC. The chain links TRBV19 to TRBJ1-2, with D perhaps TRBD1 (6 bases). The V and J ends lost 0 bases and 4 bases respectively, with 9 bases between them. CDR3 length: 14 residues. Germline assignment: CDR1 LNHDA and CDR2 SQIVND (reference sequence).

This chain uses TRBV7-9 with TRBJ2-5; TRBD2 matches 12 bases. Per the germline V gene, CDR1 is SEHNR and CDR2 is FQNEAQ (reference sequence). This CDR3 contains 18 residues. The V gene end was trimmed by 5 bases and the J gene end by 1 base; junction bases not matched to a gene: 11. CDR3 protein: CASSLRLRTSGAQETQYF. CDR3 sequence (DNA): TGTGCCAGCAGCCTCAGATTAAGGACTAGCGGGGCCCAAGAGACCCAGTACTTC.

V gene TRBV4-1 combines with J gene TRBJ1-3, with D possibly TRBD1 on 5 matching bases. Germline CDR1 MGHRA, CDR2 YSYEKL. The germline V and J ends were trimmed by 2 bases and 0 bases, with 17 bases remaining between them. CDR3 length equals 18 residues. The CDR3 sequence is CASSQLELAGGSGNTIYF. In nucleotides, the CDR3 is TGCGCCAGCAGCCAACTGGAGCTTGCGGGGGGCTCTGGAAACACCATATATTTT.

This clonotype has ten or more counts. V gene TRBV18 combines with J gene TRBJ2-3; D not certain. The length of the CDR3 is 13 residues. Trimming removed 5 bases from V and 2 bases from J, with 8 bases in between. CDR1 and CDR2 (germline): KGHSH, LQKENI. The CDR3 loop is CASSVSLTDTQYF. The CDR3, as DNA: TGTGCCAGCTCAGTAAGTCTCACAGATACGCAGTATTTT.

J is TRBJ1-2 and V is TRBV3-1, with D maybe TRBD1 (5 bases). The CDR3 is 12 residues long. Germline lookup yields CDR1 LGHDT and CDR2 YNNKEL (reference sequence). V lost 3 bases and J 7 bases, leaving 9 bases between the germline ends. The CDR3 DNA reads TGTGCCAGCAGCCAGACAGCGGGTGGCTACACCTTC. Amino acid sequence: CASSQTAGGYTF.